These 6 T cell receptor beta chains originate from one sample sequenced in a study of T cell repertoires in cytomegalovirus infection. TCRdb passed the reads through MiXCR, listing each CDR3 protein once. Of 100,000 or so distinct CDR3 sequences listed, approximately 16% were seen once; the top ten hold about 8.8%. Specimen: PBMCs. The receptors originated from a human donor in good health (CMV status not recorded). Some clones in this sample may be carry-over from other donors' samples.

This clonotype was observed many times. The gene calls are TRBV12-3 or TRBV12-4 and TRBJ1-2; D not resolved. CDR3 length: 14 amino acids. The V gene lost 10 bases and the J gene lost 7 bases, with 22 bases spanning the gap. The CDR3 loop is CATSPGGRFVGYTF. The CDR3 DNA is TGTGCCACCTCCCCGGGCGGCAGGTTCGTTGGCTACACCTTC.

This clonotype was recorded many times. The V call is TRBV6-2 or TRBV6-3, the J call TRBJ2-1; 8 bases line up with TRBD2. The V segment lost 0 bases and the J segment 8 bases; nucleotides outside the gene matches: 6. The germline V gene encodes CDR1 MNHEY and CDR2 SVGEGT. The CDR3 runs to 15 residues. CDR3 residues: CASSYSNSGGYEQFF. CDR3 coding DNA: TGTGCCAGCAGTTACTCGAACTCGGGGGGGTATGAGCAGTTCTTC.

This clonotype was seen repeatedly, ten times or more. The chain combines TRBV7-8 with TRBJ2-3; a weak D match, TRBD2 (6 bases). Germline-derived CDR1 and CDR2 are SGHVS and FQNEAQ. The CDR3 has 16 amino acids. V was pared by 5 bases and J by 0 bases, with 15 bases between. CDR3 nucleotide sequence: TGTGCCAGCAGCCTCAAAGTAGCGGAAAGCACAGATACGCAGTATTTT. This encodes CASSLKVAESTDTQYF.

This clonotype occurred many times. This chain uses TRBV6-5 with TRBJ2-5; D possibly matches TRBD1 or TRBD2 (6 bases each). Trimming took off 5 bases at V and 5 bases at J, with 15 bases between the two ends. Germline-derived CDR1 and CDR2 are MNHEY and SVGAGI. The CDR3 contains 14 residues. As DNA, the CDR3 is TGTGCCAGCAGTCCGGGGGCGCAGGGGGAGACCCAGTACTTC. Residues: CASSPGAQGETQYF.

This clonotype counts as medium-sized (0.01 to 0.1%). The chain uses TRBV7-2 and TRBJ2-1; maybe TRBD1 (6 bases). Germline lookup yields CDR1 SGHTA and CDR2 FQGNSA. The CDR3 sequence is 12 residues long. V gave up 5 bases and J gave up 8 bases, with 10 bases separating them. The CDR3 region is CASSGRGDEQFF. The CDR3, as DNA: TGTGCCAGCAGCGGCAGGGGCGATGAGCAGTTCTTC.

This clonotype was observed many times. The chain links TRBV6-1 to TRBJ1-1; D ambiguous. This CDR3 region has 13 residues. Trimming took 1 base from V and 7 from J, leaving 10 bases between them. Germline-derived CDR1 and CDR2 are MNHNS and SASEGT. The CDR3 spells CASSEDSIREAFF. The CDR3 nucleotides read TGTGCCAGCAGTGAAGACAGCATACGTGAAGCTTTCTTT.